One and the same sample provided the 18 T cell receptor beta chains below, sequenced in a study of human T cells and chemical hapten exposure (dated by TCRdb to about 2021). Receptor libraries were prepared by RACE. Data came from a NextSeq 500. TCRdb reanalyzed the raw reads on its own, using fastp at Q25 for trimming and MiXCR for clone calling, and kept in-frame beta chains. A single entry per CDR3 protein holds the most common genes and DNA from its merged rows. Counted in this sample were some 330,000 distinct CDR3 sequences; approximately 5.8% of them appeared once. Around 8% of the sample goes to the ten largest clones. The time point label, as the study defines it: pre-sensitization, week 0. The treatment or condition label here, explained by the study, means: therapeutic diphenylcyclopropenone sensitization with weekly scalp DPC. The sample here was whole blood, taken in connection with sensitization to the hapten diphenylcyclopropenone (DPC). The receptors here all came from a woman between 18 and 29 years old with alopecia areata. Some clones in this sample may be carry-over from other donors' samples.

This clonotype was counted only a few times. This chain uses TRBV20-1 with TRBJ2-1, with unresolved D. Trimming pared 6 bases from V and 3 bases from J, leaving 6 bases between. The length of the CDR3 is 11 residues. CDR1 is DFQATT and CDR2 is SNEGSKA in the germline V gene (reference sequence). The CDR3 sequence: CSAGYYNEQFF. The CDR3 DNA reads TGCAGTGCAGGATACTACAATGAGCAGTTCTTC.

This sequence joins TRBV7-9 and TRBJ2-1; weak D call: TRBD2 (6 bases). Trimming removed 5 bases from V and 0 bases from J, with 14 bases in between. From germline, CDR1 is SEHNR and CDR2 FQNEAQ (reference sequence). The CDR3 consists of 16 residues. Here the CDR3 DNA reads TGTGCCAGCAGCCCCGGGGGACCTTCCTCCTACAATGAGCAGTTCTTC. Amino acid sequence: CASSPGGPSSYNEQFF.

This clonotype has only a few counts. The chain couples TRBV4-1 to TRBJ1-2; D may be TRBD1 (5 bases). This CDR3 has 18 residues. Germline-derived CDR1 and CDR2 are MGHRA and YSYEKL. V lost 3 bases, J lost 4 bases, and 24 bases lay in between. CDR3: CASSQLGSGTDLGYGYTF. The CDR3 DNA reads TGCGCCAGCAGCCAGCTGGGTTCCGGGACGGACCTAGGCTATGGCTACACCTTC.

This clonotype was observed a few times. The chain couples TRBV7-2 to TRBJ2-3; no clear D gene. The V end was cut by 6 bases, the J end by 3 bases, with 13 bases between. CDR3 size: 14 residues. The germline V gene encodes CDR1 SGHTA and CDR2 FQGNSA. The CDR3 protein is CASRERTGTDTQYF. The CDR3 DNA is TGTGCCAGCAGGGAAAGGACGGGTACAGATACGCAGTATTTT.

This clonotype was counted a few times. The chain uses TRBV7-9 and TRBJ2-7; D is uncertain. This CDR3 is built from 14 residues. Looked up from germline, CDR1 is SEHNR and CDR2 is FQNEAQ (reference sequence). Between the trimmed V and J ends, which lost 3 bases and 1 base, there was a span of 10 bases. The CDR3 here is CASSFGRSSYEQYF. The CDR3 DNA reads as TGTGCCAGCAGCTTCGGCAGGTCGTCCTACGAGCAGTACTTC. Filled out from reference TRBV7-9 and TRBJ2-7, the complete variable domain reads DTGVSQNPRHKITKRGQNVTFRCDPISEHNRLYWYRQTLGQGPEFLTYFQNEAQLEKSRLLSDRFSAERPKGSFSTLEIQRTEQGDSAMYLCASSFGRSSYEQYFGPGTRLTVT.

This clonotype came up many times. V is TRBV6-5 and J is TRBJ1-4, with D unresolved. The CDR3 runs to 17 residues. Germline V gives CDR1 MNHEY, CDR2 SVGAGI. Trimming pared 0 bases from V and 8 bases from J, leaving 19 bases between. For the CDR3, the DNA is TGTGCCAGCAGTTACTCGACCCCTGGGAGCTTATCAGAAAAACTGTTTTTT. Its protein is CASSYSTPGSLSEKLFF.

This clonotype came up a few times. The chain joins TRBV7-2 to TRBJ2-5, with D unresolved. Trimming removed 4 bases from V and 1 base from J, with 10 bases in between. This CDR3 contains 14 residues. The germline V gene encodes CDR1 SGHTA and CDR2 FQGNSA. As DNA, the CDR3 is TGTGCCAGCAGCTCCCGTGTAGCCCAAGAGACCCAGTACTTC. This sequence encodes CASSSRVAQETQYF.

V is TRBV6-5 and J is TRBJ1-6, with D uncertain. V lost 7 bases and J lost 6, with 13 bases in between. The CDR3 is 14 residues long. Per germline, CDR1 MNHEY and CDR2 SVGAGI. The chain's CDR3 is CASMRSRGNSPLHF. In DNA, the CDR3 is TGTGCCAGCATGCGGTCTCGGGGTAATTCACCCCTCCACTTT.

The chain couples TRBV10-3 to TRBJ1-1; TRBD1 agrees at 7 bases. The CDR3 sequence is 14 residues long. V shed 3 bases and J 6 bases; nucleotides not matched to a gene: 7. Per the germline V gene, CDR1 is ENHRY and CDR2 is SYGVKD. CDR3 nucleotides: TGTGCCATCAGTGACATACAGGGGAAGGCTGAAGCTTTCTTT. This gives the protein CAISDIQGKAEAFF.

This clonotype showed up just a few times. The rearrangement uses TRBV27 and TRBJ2-2; D tentatively fits TRBD1 or TRBD2 (6 bases each). CDR1 and CDR2 from the germline V gene are MNHEY and SMNVEV (reference sequence). V lost 6 bases and J 8 bases, leaving 19 bases between the germline ends. The length of the CDR3 is 15 residues. The chain's CDR3 is CASRVGGGYAGELFF. CDR3 DNA sequence: TGTGCCAGCAGAGTCGGGGGCGGTTATGCGGGGGAGCTGTTTTTT.

This clonotype has a count of ten or more. The chain combines TRBV12-3 or TRBV12-4 with TRBJ2-3, with a tentative D call TRBD1 (6 bases). The CDR3 spans 13 residues. Trimming took 5 bases from V and 6 from J, leaving 12 bases between them. The CDR3 sequence is CASSATGKDTQYF. Here the CDR3 DNA reads TGTGCCAGCAGTGCCACAGGGAAGGATACGCAGTATTTT.

The V call is TRBV7-2, the J call TRBJ1-6; TRBD1 matches at 8 bases. Trimming removed 1 base from V and 6 bases from J; junction bases left unmatched: 11. This CDR3 contains 18 residues. CDR1 and CDR2 from the germline V gene are SGHTA and FQGNSA. The CDR3 loop reads CASSLVGLGQGPNSPLHF. CDR3 in DNA: TGTGCCAGCAGCTTAGTGGGCCTTGGACAGGGTCCTAATTCACCCCTCCACTTT.

The CDR3 here is CASRGTSGGNEQFF. CDR3 DNA sequence: TGTGCCAGCAGAGGGACTAGCGGGGGTAATGAGCAGTTCTTC. The V gene is TRBV18, the J gene TRBJ2-1, with 14 bases matching TRBD2. Trimming removed 8 bases from V and 7 bases from J; junction bases left unmatched: 4. Germline V gene lookup returns CDR1 KGHSH and CDR2 LQKENI. CDR3 length: 14 amino acids. Based on the CDR3 plus reference TRBV18 and TRBJ2-1, the full variable domain is NAGVMQNPRHLVRRRGQEARLRCSPMKGHSHVYWYRQLPEEGLKFMVYLQKENIIDESGMPKERFSAEFPKEGPSILRIQQVVRGDSAAYFCASRGTSGGNEQFFGPGTRLTVL.

The V gene is TRBV29-1, the J gene TRBJ2-7; unclear D gene. V was pared by 3 bases and J by 0 bases, with 12 bases between. CDR1 is SQVTM and CDR2 is ANQGSEA in the germline V gene. The CDR3 spans 14 residues. The CDR3 region is CSVDAGPNSYEQYF. CDR3 in DNA: TGCAGCGTTGACGCCGGGCCAAACTCCTACGAGCAGTACTTC.

This clonotype was detected only a few times. The rearrangement joins TRBV7-9 to TRBJ2-5; no firm D call. The V end was cut by 5 bases, the J end by 3 bases, with 13 bases between. Germline V gives CDR1 SEHNR, CDR2 FQNEAQ (reference sequence). CDR3 length: 14 residues. CDR3 DNA sequence: TGTGCCAGCAGCCCCTTGACAACCGAAGAGACCCAGTACTTC. It translates to CASSPLTTEETQYF.

In the case of this clonotype: One base away lies a much larger clone, so this may be a sequencing read error. In nucleotides, the CDR3 is TGTGCCAGCAGTGGGACAGGGTACTACGAGCAGTACTTC. It yields the protein CASSGTGYYEQYF. The chain carries TRBV12-3 or TRBV12-4 and TRBJ2-7; 9 nucleotides agree with TRBD1. This CDR3 spans 13 amino acids. J lost 3 bases, V lost 5 bases, and 2 bases had no gene match.

This clonotype was seen only a few times. This chain uses TRBV1 with TRBJ1-1; the DNA was not compared with TRBD1, the D call given in the table. TRBV1 is an annotated pseudogene. This CDR3 is built from 14 residues. The CDR3 DNA reads TGCACCAGCAGCCTAGGGGGCTGCGGCACTGAAGCTTTCTTT. This sequence encodes CTSSLGGCGTEAFF.

This clonotype was observed at least ten times. This chain uses TRBV7-9 with TRBJ1-4; weak D call: TRBD1 (6 bases). CDR1 and CDR2 from the germline V gene are SEHNR and FQNEAQ (reference sequence). CDR3 length: 16 residues. Trimming removed 2 bases at V and 7 bases at J, with 17 bases between. CDR3 residues: CASSLLFRQGIEKLFF. The CDR3 bases are TGTGCCAGCAGCTTACTATTTCGCCAGGGGATTGAAAAACTGTTTTTT.